The rows below give T cell receptor beta chains drawn from one sample of a study of T cell repertoires in cytomegalovirus infection. TCRdb reanalysed the reads using MiXCR and keeps one entry per CDR3 protein. Of approximately 990,000 distinct CDR3 sequences listed, around a third are singletons. Their recognized antigens are unknown. Material: cultured CD8+ T cells from PBMCs, obtained from culture after CMV antigen stimulation. The origin of the receptors is a human donor in good health (CMV status not recorded). Some clones in this sample may be carry-over from other donors' samples. CDR3s include the opening cysteine and the closing phenylalanine or tryptophan. Size is omitted from some rows. Given values are once, few, many or a class for expanded clones.

NA TRBJ1-2 TRBV4-1 CASSQEGGQGVGYGYTF
many TRBJ1-5 TRBV7-8 CASSLGGGEGQPQHF
once TRBJ1-2 TRBV7-6 CASSLYGGDYTF
few TRBJ1-1 TRBV19 CASSKGVGRPEAFF
NA TRBJ1-2 TRBV12-3/TRBV12-4 CASSSYFYGYTF
NA TRBJ1-1 TRBV13 CASSLRQLGSTEAFF
NA TRBJ1-1 TRBV11-2 CASSEWSQPNTEAFF
NA TRBJ1-4 TRBV18 CASSPTGGTNEKLFF
few TRBJ1-6 TRBV27 CASSIGQGAYNSPLHF
once TRBJ1-5 TRBV6-5 CVSSPDEGPNQPQHF
NA TRBJ1-2 TRBV7-9 CASSLGTGTQSTQDGYTF
few TRBJ2-4 TRBV5-6 CASSIAKNIQYF
many TRBJ2-2 TRBV12-3/TRBV12-4 CASTPGSLGGELFF
many TRBJ1-1 TRBV12-5 CASGFAQEGDTEAFF
many TRBJ2-3 TRBV10-3 CAISEHRQSSTDTQYF
few TRBJ1-6 TRBV20-1 CSARDFLQGDNSPLHF
NA TRBJ2-5 TRBV12-3/TRBV12-4 CASSFEGGLETQYF
NA TRBJ1-2 TRBV15 CATTQTGAFYGYTF
NA TRBJ1-1 TRBV6-5 CASSYSQVGEAFF
few TRBJ1-1 TRBV29-1 CSVEVGLNTEAFF
many TRBJ2-3 TRBV12-5 CASGLLRLADTQYF
few TRBJ2-7 TRBV4-1 CASSQVGTGVYEQYF
NA TRBJ2-7 TRBV6-6 CASSYGTHQGDEQYF
few TRBJ2-1 TRBV12-3/TRBV12-4 CASSSGQGRGEQFF
NA TRBJ2-3 TRBV20-1 CSATRRASEDTQYF
NA TRBJ1-1 TRBV19 CASSNLGGPMNTEAFF
few TRBJ1-1 TRBV7-9 CASSLFGGNLMNTEAFF
few TRBJ2-1 TRBV12-3/TRBV12-4 CASTLLAGGPDEQFF
NA TRBJ2-2 TRBV29-1 CSVSNRDGTGELFF
NA TRBJ1-4 TRBV7-6 CASSFPGVGGLFF
few TRBJ2-7 TRBV4-1 CASSSSPGLAGNEQYF
few TRBJ2-1 TRBV7-7 CASSYRASGGESYNEQFF
many TRBJ1-5 TRBV6-1 CASSVFLMGNQPQHF
NA TRBJ1-2 TRBV6-1 CANSYAIGDGYTF
NA TRBJ2-3 TRBV27 CASSWGQESLGTQYF
few TRBJ2-1 TRBV12-5 CASGLVSGSPNFDNEQFF
many TRBJ2-3 TRBV7-2 CASSLEHVRRQYF
NA TRBJ2-1 TRBV4-2 CASSQDGVDYNEQFF
many TRBJ1-2 TRBV7-2 CASSLGPYTQYGYTF
NA TRBJ1-1 TRBV28 CASSLRGDGTEAFF
NA TRBJ2-2 TRBV12-3/TRBV12-4 CVSMGQGGTGELFF
NA TRBJ2-7 TRBV27 CASSSLSEDYEQYF
NA TRBJ2-7 TRBV12-3/TRBV12-4 CASSTKRTGPGEQYF
few TRBJ1-2 TRBV7-9 CASSLAFAALYGYTF
many TRBJ2-2 TRBV6-1 CASSDTGELFF
NA TRBJ1-3 TRBV9 CASERWGDSGNTIYF
many TRBJ2-7 TRBV27 CASSLGLAYEQYF
NA TRBJ2-3 TRBV7-2 CASSFRGGASTDTQYF
NA TRBJ1-2 TRBV5-1 CASSIRGQSSYGYTF
NA TRBJ1-2 TRBV7-9 CASSGLSSGGYTF
few TRBJ1-5 TRBV7-8 CASSLGGTGHNQPQHF
many TRBJ2-5 TRBV6-1 CASSDFQETQYF
NA TRBJ2-4 TRBV6-1 CASSAFQGDKNIQYF
NA TRBJ1-1 TRBV6-4 CASSDSGDWGEAFF
NA TRBJ1-5 TRBV6-2/TRBV6-3 CASSYLTARDVSNQPQHF
many TRBJ2-5 TRBV6-5 CASSYSDIMDFQETQYF
NA TRBJ2-7 TRBV4-2 CASSQNSITGTYEQYF
NA TRBJ2-5 TRBV6-6 CASSYFPTTSDQETQYF
NA TRBJ2-1 TRBV19 CASSIPGNYNEQFF
NA TRBJ2-3 TRBV4-2 CASSQERGRPDTQYF